A single sample is the source of the 22 T cell receptor beta chains below, sequenced in a study of CD8 T cells in Susac syndrome. RNA, at about 0.5 to 1 ug, was reverse transcribed with random hexamers. Using its own MiXCR run on the immunoSEQ multiplex PCR reads, TCRdb lists one record per CDR3 protein. The sample lists 150,000 to 160,000 distinct CDR3 sequences, 85% to 95% seen once, with about 0.16% in the top ten. What was sequenced was CD4+ T cells from PBMCs. All receptors come from a human donor with Susac syndrome.

V usage is TRBV6-4 and J usage is TRBJ2-5, with 8 bases that match TRBD1. The CDR3 has 19 residues. The J segment lost 2 bases and the V segment lost 4 bases, leaving 18 bases of the junction unmatched. Per germline, CDR1 MRHNA and CDR2 SNTAGT. CDR3 region: CASSGTLIISGTGQETQYF. In DNA form, the CDR3 reads TGTGCCAGCAGTGGCACCCTCATAATATCCGGGACAGGTCAAGAGACCCAGTACTTC.

The V call is TRBV18, the J call TRBJ1-5; D gene unclear. Germline CDR1 is KGHSH and CDR2 is LQKENI. V lost 5 bases to trimming and J lost 0 bases, with 8 bases between them. The CDR3 spans 14 residues. The CDR3 spells CASSFQDSNQPQHF. The CDR3 DNA reads TGTGCCAGCTCATTTCAAGATAGCAATCAGCCCCAGCATTTT.

The rearrangement joins TRBV20-1 to TRBJ1-1; D remains unclear. The germline CDR1 and CDR2 sequences are DFQATT and SNEGSKA (reference sequence). The CDR3 sequence is 11 residues long. The V and J ends lost 5 bases and 6 bases respectively, with 10 bases between them. The CDR3 here is CSALDEAEAFF. In DNA form, the CDR3 reads TGCAGTGCTCTTGATGAGGCTGAAGCTTTCTTT.

The chain has TRBV18 and TRBJ2-6; D might be TRBD1 (6 bases). The CDR3 has 18 residues. V was shortened by 2 bases and J by 0 bases, with 14 bases between the two germline ends. Germline V gene sequence: CDR1 KGHSH, CDR2 LQKENI. The CDR3 sequence is CASSPEQGRASGANVLTF. The CDR3 DNA sequence: TGTGCCAGCTCACCAGAACAGGGTCGGGCCTCTGGGGCCAACGTCCTGACTTTC.

V usage is TRBV7-8 and J usage is TRBJ2-4; 8 bases map to TRBD1. There are 16 residues in the CDR3. The germline gives CDR1 SGHVS, CDR2 FQNEAQ. The V and J ends lost 6 bases and 0 bases, in that order; junction bases with no gene match: 7. CDR3 in DNA: TGTGCCAGCAGACTGGACAGGGTGGGAGCCAAAAACATTCAGTACTTC. Amino acid sequence: CASRLDRVGAKNIQYF.

The J gene is TRBJ1-2, the V gene TRBV7-2; D might be TRBD1 (6 bases). V shed 5 bases and J shed 0 bases, with 13 bases lying between them. This CDR3 is built from 15 residues. Germline V gene data show CDR1 as SGHTA and CDR2 as FQGNSA. In nucleotides, the CDR3 is TGTGCCAGCAGCCCTGCCGGGACATCTAACTATGGCTACACCTTC. Encoded protein: CASSPAGTSNYGYTF.

The J gene is TRBJ2-2, the V gene TRBV3-1; no definite D call. Germline V lookup: CDR1 LGHDT, CDR2 YNNKEL (reference sequence). With 4 bases removed from V and 3 bases from J, the gap between germline ends came to 6 bases. This CDR3 has 13 residues. The CDR3 sequence is CASSPVDTGELFF. DNA for the CDR3: TGTGCCAGCAGCCCCGTGGACACCGGGGAGCTGTTTTTT.

The J gene is TRBJ2-2, the V gene TRBV5-1, with a weak D call TRBD1 (5 bases). The germline V gene encodes CDR1 SGHRS and CDR2 YFSETQ. The germline V and J ends were trimmed by 5 bases and 0 bases, with 14 bases remaining between them. The CDR3 totals 16 residues. The CDR3 DNA is TGCGCCAGCAGTAGTGGGGCCAACTCGAACACCGGGGAGCTGTTTTTT. Translated: CASSSGANSNTGELFF.

This rearrangement joins TRBV29-1 to TRBJ1-1; 8 positions agree with TRBD1. The CDR3 loop spans 12 amino acids. J gave up 4 bases and V 8 bases, and 6 bases lay outside the gene matches. The V gene's germline CDR1 is SQVTM and CDR2 ANQGSEA. The CDR3 is CSTRQGPTEAFF. The CDR3 DNA reads TGCAGCACAAGACAGGGGCCCACTGAAGCTTTCTTT.

V is TRBV2 and J is TRBJ2-5; TRBD1 matches at 9 bases. This CDR3 has 13 residues. Germline V gene sequence: CDR1 SNHLY, CDR2 FYNNEI. V dropped 3 bases and J dropped 10; count of bases not matched to a gene: 6. The CDR3 spells CASSETGGDDQYF. Here the CDR3 DNA reads TGTGCCAGCAGTGAGACAGGGGGGGACGACCAGTACTTC.

The chain joins TRBV20-1 to TRBJ2-5; no clear D gene. CDR1 and CDR2 (germline): DFQATT, SNEGSKA (reference sequence). Trimming stripped 0 bases from V and 5 bases from J, with 10 bases between. The CDR3 has 13 residues. The chain's CDR3 is CSARDPAGETQYF. The DNA for the CDR3 is TGCAGTGCTAGAGATCCGGCCGGGGAGACCCAGTACTTC.

The rearrangement links TRBV4-2 to TRBJ1-5; a weak D match, TRBD1 (5 bases). Germline CDR1 is LGHNA and CDR2 is YNFKEQ. The germline V and J ends were trimmed by 1 base and 4 bases, with 8 bases remaining between them. The CDR3 consists of 14 residues. The CDR3 spells CASSQGQGNQPQHF. CDR3 nucleotide sequence: TGTGCCAGCAGCCAAGGGCAGGGTAATCAGCCCCAGCATTTT.

V is TRBV4-2 and J is TRBJ2-6; D gene unclear. CDR3 size: 17 residues. The ends were cut back, 0 bases at V and 0 bases at J, with 9 bases in the middle. CDR1 is LGHNA and CDR2 is YNFKEQ in the germline V gene. In DNA, the CDR3 is TGTGCCAGCAGCCAAGAACCTTTGGGCTCTGGGGCCAACGTCCTGACTTTC. Amino acid sequence: CASSQEPLGSGANVLTF.

This clonotype was seen once. The J gene is TRBJ2-5, the V gene TRBV18; 9 bases align to TRBD2. The CDR3 covers 15 residues. V dropped 3 bases and J dropped 3; count of bases not matched to a gene: 5. CDR1 and CDR2 from the germline V gene are KGHSH and LQKENI. CDR3 amino acids: CASSPNSGGEETQYF. As DNA, the CDR3 is TGTGCCAGCTCACCCAATAGCGGGGGAGAAGAGACCCAGTACTTC.

V and J are TRBV3-1 and TRBJ2-1; D remains unclear. The CDR3 contains 13 residues. CDR1 and CDR2 (germline): LGHDT, YNNKEL (reference sequence). V lost 4 bases to trimming and J lost 6 bases, with 10 bases between them. CDR3 nucleotides: TGTGCCAGCAGCCCCACCAGGACCAATGAGCAGTTCTTC. The encoded protein is CASSPTRTNEQFF.

This clonotype showed up just once. The gene calls are TRBV7-6 and TRBJ1-6, with D hard to call. Looked up from germline, CDR1 is SGHVS and CDR2 is FNYEAQ. Trimming pared 5 bases from V and 7 bases from J, leaving 18 bases between. The CDR3 has 16 residues. CDR3 sequence reads: CASSPEAARRNSPLHF. CDR3 coding DNA: TGTGCCAGCAGCCCAGAGGCGGCCCGGCGGAATTCACCCCTCCACTTT. The whole variable domain, remainder taken from reference TRBV7-6 and TRBJ1-6, is GAGVSQSPRYKVTKRGQDVALRCDPISGHVSLYWYRQALGQGPEFLTYFNYEAQQDKSGLPNDRFSAERPEGSISTLTIQRTEQRDSAMYRCASSPEAARRNSPLHFGNGTRLTVT.

The chain recombines TRBV19 with TRBJ2-1; no reliable D call. There are 12 residues in the CDR3. CDR1 and CDR2 from the germline V gene are LNHDA and SQIVND (reference sequence). V was shortened by 5 bases and J by 7 bases, with 9 bases between the two germline ends. CDR3 in amino acids: CASSFSQNEQFF. The CDR3 DNA sequence: TGTGCCAGTAGTTTCTCCCAGAATGAGCAGTTCTTC.

This clonotype came up a few times. The chain combines TRBV6-5 with TRBJ2-5, with 11 nucleotides matching TRBD2. V lost 0 bases, J lost 4 bases, and 4 bases stayed unmatched. The CDR3 covers 16 residues. Germline values: CDR1 MNHEY, CDR2 SVGAGI. The CDR3, as DNA: TGTGCCAGCAGTTACTCGGCTAGCGGGGGGTCAGAGACCCAGTACTTC. The encoded protein is CASSYSASGGSETQYF.

The chain joins TRBV12-3 or TRBV12-4 to TRBJ2-5; 11 positions agree with TRBD2. V dropped 6 bases and J dropped 5; count of bases not matched to a gene: 5. The CDR3 extends over 14 amino acids. CDR3 in DNA: TGTGCCAGCAGCCTTAGCGGGGGGGTTGAGACCCAGTACTTC. This gives the protein CASSLSGGVETQYF.

J is TRBJ1-6 and V is TRBV9; 7 nucleotides match TRBD1. The CDR3 sequence is 14 residues long. From germline, CDR1 is SGDLS and CDR2 YYNGEE. With 4 bases clipped from V and 9 bases from J, the junction kept 7 bases outside the gene matches. The CDR3 reads CASSPGQVGSPLHF. Written as DNA, the CDR3 is TGTGCCAGCAGCCCCGGACAGGTCGGTTCACCCCTCCACTTT.

This chain joins TRBV6-1 and TRBJ1-2; D is unclear. The CDR3 has 12 amino acids. V lost 7 bases, J lost 4 bases, and 10 bases lay in between. Germline CDR1 MNHNS, CDR2 SASEGT. CDR3 loop: CASTLGSYGYTF. The DNA of the CDR3 is TGTGCCAGCACCCTAGGATCCTATGGCTACACCTTC.

This clonotype turned up a few times. This rearrangement joins TRBV20-1 to TRBJ1-5; a weak D match, TRBD1 (5 bases). Trimming took off 7 bases at V and 2 bases at J, with 9 bases between the two ends. This CDR3 comprises 12 residues. Germline V lookup: CDR1 DFQATT, CDR2 SNEGSKA (reference sequence). The CDR3 region is CSVGEGNQPQHF. The DNA for the CDR3 is TGCAGTGTAGGGGAGGGCAATCAGCCCCAGCATTTT.